This TCR beta chain was captured in a study of T cells after yellow fever vaccination. At the level of the study: For low cell numbers, libraries were made with SMART-Seq v4 Ultra Low Input. Study-wide results and limits: Clonotypes appearing in both CD4 and CD8 compartments existed, and their share was small. Researchers report a weaker secondary response that nonetheless peaked faster, day 5 versus 15.

This clonotype has just a few counts. Its specificity is not known. TCRdb called the 5' RACE reads again in MiXCR, with one record for every CDR3 protein. The sample holds hundreds of thousands of distinct CDR3 sequences, 18% seen once. Germline assignment: CDR1 KGHSH and CDR2 LQKENI. V was trimmed by 5 bases and J by 5 bases, leaving 18 bases between them. The CDR3 is 15 amino acids. Sequences were derived from PBMCs, sampled before the yellow fever booster vaccination. This receptor was taken from a man in his late teens or twenties who received the YFV17D yellow fever vaccine. V and J are TRBV18 and TRBJ2-5, with a tentative D call TRBD2 (6 bases). The CDR3 DNA follows: TGTGCCAGCTCATCGACGCCCGGGACTGAGGAGACCCAGTACTTC. Translation: CASSSTPGTEETQYF.